This T cell receptor (beta chain) derives from a study of T cell responses to AZD1222 COVID-19 vaccine. Whole-study findings and limits: In a largely white British group with more females than males, clonal diversity was possibly underestimated. Just six people given AZD1222 tested seropositive at baseline. Reports indicate that nearly half of spike-specific TCRs are directed at unmutated variant regions. Across the whole spike, CD4 TCRs peaked at regions 160-218 and 743-854.

V was shortened by 3 bases and J by 4 bases, with 9 bases between the two germline ends. Germline CDR1 MNHEY, CDR2 SMNVEV (reference sequence). The CDR3 runs to 13 residues. The repertoire was sequenced with immunoSEQ multiplex PCR; TCRdb's copy has only in-frame clones and lacks some. The sample lists fewer than 150,000 clones; roughly 93% were seen once. About this clone: Its antigen is still unknown.

The receptor was derived from an adult who received the AZD1222 COVID-19 vaccine. This chain links TRBV27 with TRBJ1-2; possible D gene TRBD1, 5 bases. The sample consisted of peripheral blood, taken 28 days after the second AZD1222 dose. The CDR3 region is CASSLGGSYGYTF. The CDR3 DNA follows: TGTGCCAGCAGTTTGGGGGGGAGCTATGGCTACACCTTC.